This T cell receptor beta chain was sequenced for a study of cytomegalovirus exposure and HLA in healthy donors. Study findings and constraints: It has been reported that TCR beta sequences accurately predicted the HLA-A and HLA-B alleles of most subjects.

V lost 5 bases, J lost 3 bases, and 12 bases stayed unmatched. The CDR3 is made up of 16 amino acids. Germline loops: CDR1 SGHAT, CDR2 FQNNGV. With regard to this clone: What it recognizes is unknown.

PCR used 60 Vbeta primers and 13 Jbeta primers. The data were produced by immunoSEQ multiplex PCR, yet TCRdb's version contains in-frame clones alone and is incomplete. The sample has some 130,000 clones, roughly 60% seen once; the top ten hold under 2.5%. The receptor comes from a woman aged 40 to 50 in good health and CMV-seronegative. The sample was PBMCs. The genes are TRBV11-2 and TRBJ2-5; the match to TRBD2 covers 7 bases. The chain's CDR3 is CASSPPGEGGKETQYF. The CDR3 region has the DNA TGTGCCAGCAGCCCCCCGGGGGAGGGAGGCAAAGAGACCCAGTACTTC.